This T cell receptor (beta chain) comes out of a study of OX40 agonist ivuxolimab in advanced cancers. Using immunoSEQ multiplex PCR, the repertoire was profiled, and TCRdb retains in-frame clones only, with some absent. The profile covers approximately 44,000 clones, with about 89% appearing a single time and about an eighth taken by the ten largest. This TCR was sampled from an adult with an advanced solid tumor such as melanoma, head and neck, liver or kidney cancer. Sequencing was performed on CD4+ or CD8+ T cells sorted from blood, taken in a trial of the OX40 agonist ivuxolimab.

CDR3 sequence reads: CASSLGEDVGYTF. The CDR3 region has the DNA TGTGCCAGCAGCTTAGGGGAGGATGTTGGCTACACCTTC. This chain links TRBV7-6 with TRBJ1-2; no reliable D call. The CDR3 has 13 residues. Trimming stripped 1 base from V and 7 bases from J, with 10 bases between. Per germline, CDR1 SGHVS and CDR2 FNYEAQ.